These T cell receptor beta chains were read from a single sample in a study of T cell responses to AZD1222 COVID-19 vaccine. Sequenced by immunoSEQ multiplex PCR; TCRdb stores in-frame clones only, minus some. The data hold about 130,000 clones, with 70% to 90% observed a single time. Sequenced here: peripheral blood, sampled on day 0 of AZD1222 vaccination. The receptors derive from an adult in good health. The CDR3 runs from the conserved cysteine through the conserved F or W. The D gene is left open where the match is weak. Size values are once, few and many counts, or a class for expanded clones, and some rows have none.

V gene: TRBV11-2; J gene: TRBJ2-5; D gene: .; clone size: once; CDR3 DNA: TGTGCCAGCAGCTTAGAGTTATTGGAGACCCAGTACTTC; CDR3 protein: CASSLELLETQYF
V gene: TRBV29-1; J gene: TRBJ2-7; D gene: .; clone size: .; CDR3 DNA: TGCAGCGTTGAAGACAAATCCTACGAGCAGTACTTC; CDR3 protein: CSVEDKSYEQYF
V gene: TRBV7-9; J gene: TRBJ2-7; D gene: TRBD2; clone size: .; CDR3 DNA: TGTGCCAGTAGTACGGGGGGAGGAGACTACGAGCAGTACTTC; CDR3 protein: CASSTGGGDYEQYF
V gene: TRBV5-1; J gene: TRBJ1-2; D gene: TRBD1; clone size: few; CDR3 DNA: TGCGCCAGCAGCTTGGATGGACAGGGGTATGGCTACACCTTC; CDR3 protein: CASSLDGQGYGYTF
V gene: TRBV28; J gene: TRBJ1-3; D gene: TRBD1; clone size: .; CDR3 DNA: TGTGCCAGCAGAATTGATAACAGGGGAGTGAGGGGAAACACCATATATTTT; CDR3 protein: CASRIDNRGVRGNTIYF
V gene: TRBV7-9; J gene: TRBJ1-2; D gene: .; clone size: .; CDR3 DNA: TGTGCCAGCAGCTTAGCAGGAGGGGTAAACTATGGCTACACCTTC; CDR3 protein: CASSLAGGVNYGYTF
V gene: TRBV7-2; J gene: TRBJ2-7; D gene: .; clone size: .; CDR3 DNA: TGTGCCAGCAGCTTAGACTCGGCAGACTACGAGCAGTACTTC; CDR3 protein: CASSLDSADYEQYF
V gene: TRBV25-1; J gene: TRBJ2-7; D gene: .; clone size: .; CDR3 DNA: TGTGCCAGCGTAGGGGCCGAGCAGTACTTC; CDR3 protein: CASVGAEQYF
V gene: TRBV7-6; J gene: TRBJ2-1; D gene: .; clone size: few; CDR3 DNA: TGTGCCAGCAGCTTAGACCTGTCGACCTACAATGAGCAGTTCTTC; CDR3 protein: CASSLDLSTYNEQFF
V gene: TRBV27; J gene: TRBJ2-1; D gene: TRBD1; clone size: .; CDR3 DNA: TGTGCCAGCAGTTTATTACAGGGGGGAAGGGGTGAGCAGTTCTTC; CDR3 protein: CASSLLQGGRGEQFF
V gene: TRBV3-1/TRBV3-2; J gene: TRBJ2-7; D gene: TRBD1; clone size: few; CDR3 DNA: TGTGCCAGCAGCCCCCGGGACAGGGGAGGCGAGCAGTACTTC; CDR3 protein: CASSPRDRGGEQYF
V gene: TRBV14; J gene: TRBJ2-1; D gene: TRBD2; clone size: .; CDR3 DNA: TGTGCCAGCAGGCGGGAGCCTTCCTCCTACAATGAGCAGTTCTTC; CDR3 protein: CASRREPSSYNEQFF
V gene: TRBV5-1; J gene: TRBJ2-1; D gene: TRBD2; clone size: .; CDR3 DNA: TGCGCCAGCAGCTTGGGACTAGCGGACTACAATGAGCAGTTCTTC; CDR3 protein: CASSLGLADYNEQFF
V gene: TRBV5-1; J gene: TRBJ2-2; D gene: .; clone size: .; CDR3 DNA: TGCGCCAGCAGCTTGGATGGAGGGTTGATCGGGGAGCTGTTTTTT; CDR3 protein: CASSLDGGLIGELFF
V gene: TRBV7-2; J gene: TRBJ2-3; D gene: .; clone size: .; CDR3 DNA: TGTGCCAGCAGCTTTTGGGGAGATACGCAGTATTTT; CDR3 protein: CASSFWGDTQYF
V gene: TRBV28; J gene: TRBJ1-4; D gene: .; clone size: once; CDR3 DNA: TGTGCCAGCAGTTTATGGAACAGGGTATGGGAAAAACTGTTTTTT; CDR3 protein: CASSLWNRVWEKLFF